The rows below give T cell receptor beta chains drawn from one sample of a study of T cell repertoires in cytomegalovirus infection. TCRdb re-called the reads with MiXCR, one entry per CDR3 protein. The sample includes approximately 190,000 distinct CDR3 sequences, roughly 9% of them seen just once. The sample comprised PBMCs. These receptors all stem from a human donor in good health (CMV status not recorded). Some clones in this sample may be carry-over from other donors' samples. CDR3s include the opening cysteine and the closing phenylalanine or tryptophan. The order of the fields is V gene, clone size, D gene, J gene, CDR3 DNA, CDR3 protein. D genes are given only for firm matches. Size is stated for part of the rows, as once, few or many counts, or as a class when the clone is expanded.

v_call: TRBV7-3; clone_size: many; d_call: -; j_call: TRBJ2-3; cdr3_nt: TGTGCCAGCAGCGCGGGGACAGCCATCAGCACAGATACGCAGTATTTT; cdr3_aa: CASSAGTAISTDTQYF
v_call: TRBV28; clone_size: -; d_call: -; j_call: TRBJ1-2; cdr3_nt: TGTGCCAGCAGTTCGGGTCCTAATGGCTACACCTTC; cdr3_aa: CASSSGPNGYTF
v_call: TRBV7-2; clone_size: many; d_call: -; j_call: TRBJ1-1; cdr3_nt: TGTGCCAGCAGCCCCCGGGTGAACACTGAAGCTTTCTTT; cdr3_aa: CASSPRVNTEAFF
v_call: TRBV28; clone_size: few; d_call: -; j_call: TRBJ1-2; cdr3_nt: TGTGCCAGCAGTTTAGGGGCCTCGGGATCTGGCTACACCTTC; cdr3_aa: CASSLGASGSGYTF
v_call: TRBV7-9; clone_size: many; d_call: -; j_call: TRBJ1-5; cdr3_nt: TGTGCCAGCAGTCCCCCCGGTCAGCCCCAGCATTTT; cdr3_aa: CASSPPGQPQHF
v_call: TRBV7-2; clone_size: many; d_call: TRBD1; j_call: TRBJ1-3; cdr3_nt: TGTGCCAGCAGCTTAGAGGGACAGGGGGCGGCAGGAAACACCATATATTTT; cdr3_aa: CASSLEGQGAAGNTIYF
v_call: TRBV30; clone_size: few; d_call: TRBD2; j_call: TRBJ2-5; cdr3_nt: TGTGCCTGGAAAGCTAGCGGGGGAAAGACCCAGTACTTC; cdr3_aa: CAWKASGGKTQYF
v_call: TRBV7-6; clone_size: few; d_call: TRBD2; j_call: TRBJ2-1; cdr3_nt: TGTGCCAGCAGCTCAAAGCGGGAGGGGACCTACAATGAGCAGTTCTTC; cdr3_aa: CASSSKREGTYNEQFF
v_call: TRBV7-9; clone_size: -; d_call: -; j_call: TRBJ1-2; cdr3_nt: TGTGCCAGCAGCTTTACTAACTATGGCTACACCTTC; cdr3_aa: CASSFTNYGYTF
v_call: TRBV20-1; clone_size: few; d_call: -; j_call: TRBJ2-5; cdr3_nt: TGCAGTGCGGATCCGGCAGGGGAAGAGACCCAGTACTTC; cdr3_aa: CSADPAGEETQYF
v_call: TRBV7-6; clone_size: few; d_call: -; j_call: TRBJ1-6; cdr3_nt: TGTGCCAGCAGCCCGAGAGGACAGAGCTCCTATAATTCACCCCTCCACTTT; cdr3_aa: CASSPRGQSSYNSPLHF
v_call: TRBV7-2; clone_size: many; d_call: TRBD1; j_call: TRBJ1-1; cdr3_nt: TGTGCCAGCAGCCCGGATTGGACAGGGAGCACTGAAGCTTTCTTT; cdr3_aa: CASSPDWTGSTEAFF
v_call: TRBV6-2/TRBV6-3; clone_size: many; d_call: TRBD2; j_call: TRBJ2-7; cdr3_nt: TGTGCCAGCAGTTCTAGCGGGGTTTCCCGCGTCGAGCAGTACTTC; cdr3_aa: CASSSSGVSRVEQYF
v_call: TRBV11-2; clone_size: many; d_call: TRBD2; j_call: TRBJ2-1; cdr3_nt: TGTGCCAGCACCTCCCGGACTAGCGGGGGGGATGAGCAGTTCTTC; cdr3_aa: CASTSRTSGGDEQFF
v_call: TRBV7-2; clone_size: many; d_call: TRBD2; j_call: TRBJ2-7; cdr3_nt: TGTGCCAGCAGCTTACCTGGACTAGCGGGAGGGCCGAAGTCCTACGAGCAGTACTTC; cdr3_aa: CASSLPGLAGGPKSYEQYF